The present T cell receptor beta chain was sequenced within a study of blood T cell repertoires in COVID-19. The CDR3 covers 16 residues. CDR1 is SGHTA and CDR2 is FQGTGA in the germline V gene. V was clipped by 0 bases and J by 7 bases; unmatched bases: 5. The data were produced by immunoSEQ multiplex PCR, yet TCRdb's version contains in-frame clones alone and is incomplete. This sample yields more than 250,000 clones, of which 80% to 90% are seen a single time; less than 2.5% belongs to the top ten. All enrollees were about 18 to 95 years old and from under 25 US areas. Researchers sorted participants into cohorts using their self-reported clinical history. Recovered status applied to Cohort 3 donors who had two consecutive negative PCRs. It also applied to those with clearance or with symptom resolution.

The TCR was taken from a man between 25 and 39 years old who had recovered from COVID-19. The sequencing sample was made of PBMCs or T cells enriched from blood (not recorded which). The chain has TRBV7-3 and TRBJ2-1, with TRBD2 matching over 11 bases. The CDR3 nucleotides are TGTGCCAGCAGCTTAACCTGGCTAGCGGGGGGAAATGAGCAGTTCTTC. Translated, it gives CASSLTWLAGGNEQFF.